Listed here is a single T cell receptor (beta chain). The antigen remains unidentified. TCRdb's copy holds only in-frame clones and misses some; the assay was immunoSEQ multiplex PCR. Among approximately 120,000 clones, roughly nine tenths were seen once, and the ten largest hold about 2%. Germline lookup yields CDR1 ENHRY and CDR2 SYGVKD. The CDR3 is made up of 18 amino acids. V lost 0 bases and J lost 0; bases outside the gene matches: 7. The record originates from a study of cytomegalovirus exposure and HLA in healthy donors. General observations from the study: Reports described diagnosis of cytomegalovirus status by the classifier as highly specific and sensitive. The investigators catalogued 150 to 200 TCR beta chains as cytomegalovirus-associated. Some public TCRs appeared in many individuals, while most sequences were rare. Confirmation in vitro established that three CMV-associated chains were specific for CMV antigens.

The gene calls are TRBV10-3 and TRBJ2-5; 10 positions match TRBD1. Sequenced material: PBMCs. This clonotype was obtained from a woman aged 18-29 years in good health and CMV-seronegative. The CDR3 sequence: CAISESVGQGKNQETQYF. The DNA of the CDR3 is TGTGCCATCAGTGAGTCGGTGGGACAGGGGAAAAACCAAGAGACCCAGTACTTC.